This T cell receptor (beta chain) appears in the sequencing data of a study of T cells in tuberculosis. CDR3 length: 15 residues. Germline CDR1 reads SGHKS; CDR2 reads YYEKEE (reference sequence). V shed 0 bases and J shed 5 bases, with 14 bases lying between them. Generated by immunoSEQ multiplex PCR, the TCRdb table keeps only in-frame clones and is missing some. The sample holds roughly 35,000 clones, roughly 92% seen once. Each donor contributed about 100,000 T cells on average, unsorted. The receptor was isolated from a donor aged 10 to 29 with latent tuberculosis or without tuberculosis infection. The source material was PBMCs. V usage is TRBV5-5 and J usage is TRBJ1-1; TRBD1 is a possible D gene (5 bases). In DNA form, the CDR3 reads TGTGCCAGCAGCTTGGCGTCAGGGAGGGGTACTGAAGCTTTCTTT. This codes for CASSLASGRGTEAFF.